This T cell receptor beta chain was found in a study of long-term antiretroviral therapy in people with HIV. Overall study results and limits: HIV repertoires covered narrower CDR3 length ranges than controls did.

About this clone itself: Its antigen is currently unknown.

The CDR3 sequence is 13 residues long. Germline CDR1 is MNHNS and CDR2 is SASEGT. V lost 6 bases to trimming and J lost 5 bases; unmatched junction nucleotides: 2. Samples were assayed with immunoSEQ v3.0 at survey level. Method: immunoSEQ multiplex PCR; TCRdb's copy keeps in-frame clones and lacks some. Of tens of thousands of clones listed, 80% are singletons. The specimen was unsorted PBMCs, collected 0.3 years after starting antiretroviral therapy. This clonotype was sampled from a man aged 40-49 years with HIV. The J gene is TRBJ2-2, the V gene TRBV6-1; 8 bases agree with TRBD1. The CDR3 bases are TGTGCCAGCAGCAGGACAGGGACCGGGGAGCTGTTTTTT. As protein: CASSRTGTGELFF.